This record looks at one T cell receptor (beta chain) sequence and its context. This specimen comes from a study of blood T cell repertoires in COVID-19. Overall study: The origin of the acute and convalescent COVID-19 samples was the United States, Italy and Spain. T cells, B-cell-depleted T cells, or PBMCs supplied cDNA or gDNA.

The V end lost 7 bases, the J end lost 7 bases, and 7 bases lay between the germline ends. Germline assignment: CDR1 DFQATT and CDR2 SNEGSKA (reference sequence). The CDR3 sequence is 9 residues long. Original processing notes: For nucleated cells, counts were estimated from reference gene primer amplification. Profiled with immunoSEQ multiplex PCR; TCRdb holds only in-frame clones, not every one. V and J calls and clone size are as listed in that table; D and trimming were resolved from the DNA. This sample yields around 100,000 clones, of which around 90% are seen a single time; around 5.7% belongs to the top ten.

The chain links TRBV20-1 to TRBJ1-2; D not resolved. Sequencing input: peripheral blood. The TCR sequence derives from an older man with acute or convalescent COVID-19. The CDR3 loop is CSVAGGYTF. CDR3 coding DNA: TGCAGTGTGGCGGGTGGCTACACCTTC.